The 25 T cell receptor beta chains listed next were all sequenced from one sample in a study of early stage breast cancer tumors. Clones were read by immunoSEQ multiplex PCR, and TCRdb kept only the in-frame ones, dropping some. The table lists about 19,000 clones, around 88% of them singletons. Input material: blood. The receptors derive from a person aged 65 to 85 with breast cancer.

The rearrangement links TRBV2 to TRBJ1-5; TRBD1 matches 7 bases. The V and J ends lost 7 bases and 7 bases, in that order; junction bases with no gene match: 16. This CDR3 contains 16 residues. Germline CDR1 is SNHLY and CDR2 is FYNNEI. The CDR3 region has the DNA TGTGCCAGCATGGCAATTTTTGACAGGGTTCACCAGCCCCAGCATTTT. Translation gives CASMAIFDRVHQPQHF.

This clone is large by share. The chain carries TRBV28 and TRBJ1-5, with a possible D match to TRBD1 (6 bases). In germline, CDR1 is MDHEN, CDR2 SYDVKM. V was pared by 3 bases and J by 1 base, with 10 bases between. The CDR3 consists of 15 residues. CDR3 sequence (DNA): TGTGCCAGCAGTTTTTGGGGGGGCAGCAATCAGCCCCAGCATTTT. Protein sequence: CASSFWGGSNQPQHF.

The chain links TRBV28 to TRBJ1-6; the match to TRBD1 covers 11 bases. The junction had 9 bases not matched to a gene; V was cut back by 4 bases and J by 10 bases. This CDR3 contains 16 residues. CDR1 is MDHEN, CDR2 SYDVKM, per germline. Written as DNA, the CDR3 is TGTGCCAGCAGTTCACCCGGGACAGGGGGGGGGTCACCCCTCCACTTT. Amino acids: CASSSPGTGGGSPLHF.

The count of this clone is one. The rearrangement links TRBV5-1 to TRBJ2-2; TRBD1 aligns across 7 bases. CDR3 length equals 15 residues. J was trimmed by 6 bases and V by 0 bases; bases with no gene match: 5. The germline V gene has CDR1 SGHRS and CDR2 YFSETQ. The CDR3 DNA reads as TGCGCCAGCAGCTTGGGCCAGGGGGTGCCCGGGGAGCTGTTTTTT. This encodes CASSLGQGVPGELFF.

This clone was counted once. The V call is TRBV21-1, the J call TRBJ2-5; TRBD2 is the table's D call and was not checked against the DNA. TRBV21-1 is deemed a pseudogene. The CDR3 runs to 18 residues. CDR3 bases: TGTGCCAGCAGCAAAGCCGGGACTAGCAATAACTCCCAAGAGACCCAGTACTTC. This sequence encodes CASSKAGTSNNSQETQYF.

The chain combines TRBV5-1 with TRBJ1-3; the match to TRBD1 covers 7 bases. The V gene's germline CDR1 is SGHRS and CDR2 YFSETQ. After removal of 1 base from V and 2 bases from J, the junction contained 3 bases not matched to a gene. This CDR3 is 15 amino acids long. The CDR3 is CASSLTTGPGNTIYF. The CDR3 nucleotides are TGCGCCAGCAGCTTGACGACAGGGCCTGGAAACACCATATATTTT.

This chain uses TRBV5-1 with TRBJ2-1; perhaps TRBD2 as D (5 bases). The CDR3 spans 15 residues. V was trimmed by 4 bases and J by 5 bases, leaving 16 bases between them. CDR1 is SGHRS and CDR2 is YFSETQ in the germline V gene. Written as DNA, the CDR3 is TGCGCCAGCAGCCTAGGACTGAATACTAACAATGAGCAGTTCTTC. It encodes CASSLGLNTNNEQFF.

The chain links TRBV28 to TRBJ1-2, with D possibly matching TRBD1 (5 bases). The CDR3 length is 14 residues. Trimming pared 4 bases from V and 3 bases from J, leaving 12 bases between. Germline-derived CDR1 and CDR2 are MDHEN and SYDVKM. The CDR3 region has the DNA TGTGCCAGCAGTTCGGGGGGATACGACTATGGCTACACCTTC. Translated: CASSSGGYDYGYTF.

V usage is TRBV11-2 and J usage is TRBJ2-2; 7 bases are shared with TRBD1. CDR1 is SGHAT, CDR2 FQNNGV, per germline. CDR3 length equals 15 residues. V shed 1 base, J shed 1 base, and the junction held 0 bases outside the gene matches. The CDR3 reads CASSLGDRNTGELFF. CDR3 nucleotides: TGTGCCAGCAGCTTAGGGGACAGGAACACCGGGGAGCTGTTTTTT.

The V and J genes are TRBV19 and TRBJ2-7, with a tentative D call TRBD2 (5 bases). Germline CDR1 is LNHDA and CDR2 is SQIVND (reference sequence). V lost 3 bases and J 5 bases, leaving 17 bases between the germline ends. This CDR3 is built from 15 residues. The CDR3 coding sequence is TGTGCCAGTAGTATCGGAGGCCAGAAACGGGACGAGCAGTACTTC. This gives the protein CASSIGGQKRDEQYF.

J is TRBJ2-3 and V is TRBV7-7; 8 bases map to TRBD1. This CDR3 contains 16 residues. V lost 5 bases, J lost 4 bases, and 11 bases stayed unmatched. Germline assignment: CDR1 SSHAT and CDR2 FNYEAQ (reference sequence). The CDR3 spells CASSHTSTGAADTQYF. The DNA for the CDR3 is TGTGCCAGCAGCCATACTTCGACAGGGGCGGCAGATACGCAGTATTTT.

The chain couples TRBV27 to TRBJ2-7, with TRBD1 as a possible D gene (6 bases). V was clipped by 0 bases and J by 4 bases, with 10 bases between them. The CDR3 has 14 residues. Germline V gene data show CDR1 as MNHEY and CDR2 as SMNVEV (reference sequence). CDR3 nucleotide sequence: TGTGCCAGCAGTTTATCGGGGGCGCAGTACGAGCAGTACTTC. Translating gives CASSLSGAQYEQYF.

The rearrangement joins TRBV7-2 to TRBJ2-3; 7 bases line up with TRBD1. Losses at the gene ends were 6 bases for V and 3 bases for J; bases not matched to a gene: 3. Germline V gene lookup returns CDR1 SGHTA and CDR2 FQGNSA. The CDR3 loop spans 13 amino acids. Written as DNA, the CDR3 is TGTGCCAGCAGGCGGACAGGAACAGATACGCAGTATTTT. It encodes CASRRTGTDTQYF.

The J gene is TRBJ2-7, the V gene TRBV15, with TRBD2 as a possible D gene (5 bases). Trimming pared 0 bases from V and 3 bases from J, leaving 18 bases between. This CDR3 has 17 amino acids. Germline V gene lookup returns CDR1 LNHNV and CDR2 YYDKDF (reference sequence). CDR3 coding DNA: TGTGCCACCAGCAGAGATCGGGGAGTAACCCTTTTCTACGAGCAGTACTTC. Its protein product is CATSRDRGVTLFYEQYF.

The chain carries TRBV5-6 and TRBJ2-3; a possible D gene is TRBD1 (7 bases). The germline gives CDR1 SGHDT, CDR2 YYEEEE. Trimming took 4 bases from V and 6 from J, leaving 12 bases between them. The CDR3 sequence is 13 residues long. CDR3 DNA: TGTGCCAGCAGCCTCAGGGGGGAGGATACGCAGTATTTT. Its protein product is CASSLRGEDTQYF.

The chain couples TRBV30 to TRBJ1-6; tentatively, D is TRBD1 (5 bases). The germline V and J ends were trimmed by 4 bases and 7 bases, with 14 bases remaining between them. Germline V CDR1 and CDR2: GTSNPN, SVGIG (reference sequence). The CDR3 has 14 amino acids. The CDR3 DNA sequence: TGTGCCTGGACGTCCGGGGGTAGCAATTCACCCCTCCACTTT. Translated: CAWTSGGSNSPLHF.

The genes are TRBV6-5 and TRBJ1-1; 7 bases align to TRBD1. V lost 4 bases to trimming and J lost 0 bases; unmatched junction nucleotides: 8. Germline CDR1 reads MNHEY; CDR2 reads SVGAGI. There are 16 residues in the CDR3. The CDR3 DNA is TGTGCCAGCAGTTCTAGACAGGGCACCATGAACACTGAAGCTTTCTTT. Its protein is CASSSRQGTMNTEAFF.

The J gene is TRBJ1-4, the V gene TRBV5-7; 9 nucleotides line up with TRBD1. TRBV5-7 is identified as an open reading frame with a role that is uncertain. V trimming: 0 bases; J trimming: 5 bases; junction bases outside the gene matches: 5. This CDR3 contains 16 residues. As DNA, the CDR3 is TGTGCCAGCAGCTTGGGGGGGGACAGGGAGAATGAAAAACTGTTTTTT. Amino acid sequence: CASSLGGDRENEKLFF.

The chain uses TRBV28 and TRBJ1-3; 8 bases agree with TRBD1. Germline loops: CDR1 MDHEN, CDR2 SYDVKM. Germline trimming cut 5 bases from V and 0 bases from J; bases unmatched to any gene: 9. This CDR3 has 17 residues. CDR3 DNA sequence: TGTGCCAGCAGTCCTCCGGGACAGGAACGCTCTGGAAACACCATATATTTT. Amino acid sequence: CASSPPGQERSGNTIYF.

The chain employs TRBV15 and TRBJ1-4; 9 positions match TRBD1. CDR3 length: 15 amino acids. V shed 2 bases, J shed 8 bases, and the junction held 6 bases outside the gene matches. Looked up from germline, CDR1 is LNHNV and CDR2 is YYDKDF (reference sequence). This CDR3 reads CATSRNAGTGEKLFF. The DNA of the CDR3 is TGTGCCACCAGCAGAAACGCCGGGACAGGGGAAAAACTGTTTTTT. The variable domain in full, completed from reference TRBV15 and TRBJ1-4, reads DAMVIQNPRYQVTQFGKPVTLSCSQTLNHNVMYWYQQKSSQAPKLLFHYYDKDFNNEADTPDNFQSRRPNTSFCFLDIRSPGLGDTAMYLCATSRNAGTGEKLFFGSGTQLSVL.

This clone came up a few times. The chain uses TRBV5-1 and TRBJ1-6, with 12 nucleotides matching TRBD1. Germline V gives CDR1 SGHRS, CDR2 YFSETQ. The CDR3 extends over 16 amino acids. V shed 0 bases, J shed 10 bases, and the junction held 5 bases outside the gene matches. CDR3 bases: TGCGCCAGCAGCTTGGCAGGGACAGGGGGCGGATCACCCCTCCACTTT. This sequence encodes CASSLAGTGGGSPLHF.

The chain carries TRBV28 and TRBJ1-3; perhaps TRBD1 as D (5 bases). With 6 bases removed from V and 0 bases from J, the gap between germline ends came to 18 bases. Germline CDR1 is MDHEN and CDR2 is SYDVKM. The CDR3 spans 17 residues. CDR3 loop: CASSFPGLQSSGNTIYF. The CDR3 coding sequence is TGTGCCAGCAGCTTCCCGGGACTTCAGAGCTCTGGAAACACCATATATTTT. Based on the CDR3 plus reference TRBV28 and TRBJ1-3, the full variable domain is DVKVTQSSRYLVKRTGEKVFLECVQDMDHENMFWYRQDPGLGLRLIYFSYDVKMKEKGDIPEGYSVSREKKERFSLILESASTNQTSMYLCASSFPGLQSSGNTIYFGEGSWLTVV.

V is TRBV5-5 and J is TRBJ2-1; D uncertain. V was pared by 1 base and J by 0 bases, with 8 bases between. The germline V gene encodes CDR1 SGHKS and CDR2 YYEKEE (reference sequence). This CDR3 region has 15 residues. The CDR3: CASSLLGSSYNEQFF. Written as DNA, the CDR3 is TGTGCCAGCAGCTTGCTAGGTAGCTCCTACAATGAGCAGTTCTTC.

A single count supports this clone. This chain uses TRBV11-2 with TRBJ2-3; D is perhaps TRBD2 (7 bases). Between the trimmed V and J ends, which lost 2 bases and 6 bases, there was a span of 18 bases. The germline V gene has CDR1 SGHAT and CDR2 FQNNGV. This CDR3 spans 16 amino acids. CDR3 residues: CASSLLGGGPRDTQYF. For the CDR3, the DNA is TGTGCCAGCAGCTTACTAGGGGGGGGGCCGCGGGATACGCAGTATTTT.

V and J are TRBV5-6 and TRBJ2-3; tentatively, D is TRBD1 (6 bases). Germline V gives CDR1 SGHDT, CDR2 YYEEEE. Between the trimmed V and J ends, which lost 3 bases and 1 base, there was a span of 12 bases. CDR3 size: 15 residues. The CDR3 sequence is CASSWLGGGTDTQYF. CDR3 bases: TGTGCCAGCAGCTGGCTAGGGGGTGGCACAGATACGCAGTATTTT.